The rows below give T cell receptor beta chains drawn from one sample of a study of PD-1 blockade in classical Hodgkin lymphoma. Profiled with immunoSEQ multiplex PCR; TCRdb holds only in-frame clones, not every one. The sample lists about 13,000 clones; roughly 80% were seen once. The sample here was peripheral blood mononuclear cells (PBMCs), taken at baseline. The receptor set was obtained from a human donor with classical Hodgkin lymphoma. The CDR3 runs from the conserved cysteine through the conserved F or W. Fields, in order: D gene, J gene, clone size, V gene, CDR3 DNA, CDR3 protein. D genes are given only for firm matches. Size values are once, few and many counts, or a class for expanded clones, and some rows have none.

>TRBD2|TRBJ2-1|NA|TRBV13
TGTGCCAGCGGCCCGTTGGGGACTGAGGGACTAGCGGCTGGGAATGAGCAGTTCTTC
CASGPLGTEGLAAGNEQFF
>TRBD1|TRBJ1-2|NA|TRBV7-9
TGTGCCAGCAGCCCTACAGGGGGTAGGAACTATGGCTACACCTTC
CASSPTGGRNYGYTF
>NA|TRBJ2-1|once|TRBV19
TGTGCCAGTAGCAGCCGGGACGCCTACAATGAGCAGTTCTTC
CASSSRDAYNEQFF
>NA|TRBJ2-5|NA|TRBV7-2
TGTGCCAGCAGCTTAAAGAGACTACCCCCTCAAGAGACCCAGTACTTC
CASSLKRLPPQETQYF
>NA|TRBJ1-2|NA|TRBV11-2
TGTGCCAGCAGACGTGGGGGTGGGTTGAATGGCTACACCTTC
CASRRGGGLNGYTF
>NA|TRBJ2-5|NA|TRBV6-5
TGTGCCAGCAGTTACTACGGGGCTCGGGAGACCCAGTACTTC
CASSYYGARETQYF
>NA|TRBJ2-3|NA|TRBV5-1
TGCGCCAGCACTGGGGGGCAGTTCCCCACAGATACGCAGTATTTT
CASTGGQFPTDTQYF
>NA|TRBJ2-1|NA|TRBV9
TGTGCCAGCAGCGCCGTAGGGGGTGAGCAGTTCTTC
CASSAVGGEQFF
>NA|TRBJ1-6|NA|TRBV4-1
TGCGCCAGCAGCCAAGGGGGCTCCTATAATTCACCCCTCCACTTT
CASSQGGSYNSPLHF
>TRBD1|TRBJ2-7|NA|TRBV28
TGTGCCAGCAGTTTACCAGGGGACAGGGGTTACGAGCAGTACTTC
CASSLPGDRGYEQYF
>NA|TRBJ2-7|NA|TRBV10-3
TGTGCCATCAGTGAGTATCGGACACCGACGTACGACGAGCAGTACTTC
CAISEYRTPTYDEQYF
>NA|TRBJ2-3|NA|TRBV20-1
TGCAGTGCGGAACTAGAAGATACGCAGTATTTT
CSAELEDTQYF
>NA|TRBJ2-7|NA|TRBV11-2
TGTGCCAGCAGCTTAGAATGGGGCAAGACCTACGAGCAGTACTTC
CASSLEWGKTYEQYF
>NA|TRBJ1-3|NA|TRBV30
TGTGCCTGGAGAGACGGACCCAGCTCTGGAAACACCATATATTTT
CAWRDGPSSGNTIYF
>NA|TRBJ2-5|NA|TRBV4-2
TGTGCCAGCAGCCAAATCCAGTCCCCGCAAGGTCTCTTTGGGGAGACCCAGTACTTC
CASSQIQSPQGLFGETQYF
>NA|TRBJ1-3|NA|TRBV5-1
TGCGCCAGCAGCTTGGGCGGGGCTGGAAACACCATATATTTT
CASSLGGAGNTIYF
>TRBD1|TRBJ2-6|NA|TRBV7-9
TGTGCCAGCAGTACAGGGGGCTCTGGGGCCAACGTCCTGACTTTC
CASSTGGSGANVLTF
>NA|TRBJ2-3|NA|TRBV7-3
TGTGCCAGCAGCTTAACTCAGGCCAGCACAGATACGCAGTATTTT
CASSLTQASTDTQYF
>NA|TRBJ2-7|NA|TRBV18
TGTGCCAGCTCACCGACCAGGGACCACGAGCAGTACTTC
CASSPTRDHEQYF
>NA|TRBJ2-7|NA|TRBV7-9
TGTGCCAGCAGCCCTGCGGGTCGGGAGCAGTACTTC
CASSPAGREQYF
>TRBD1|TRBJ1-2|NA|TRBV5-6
TGTGCCAGCAGCTCGGACAGGGGCTATGGCTACACCTTC
CASSSDRGYGYTF
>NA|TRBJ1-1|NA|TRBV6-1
TGTGCCAGCAGTGCCGTCGGGGGCTGGGAGTCGGGGGCGGAAGCTTTCTTT
CASSAVGGWESGAEAFF
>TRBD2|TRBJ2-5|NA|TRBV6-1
TGTGCCAGCAGTGAATCGGCGGGGGGCGGAGAGACCCAGTACTTC
CASSESAGGGETQYF
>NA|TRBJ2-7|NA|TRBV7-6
TGTGCCAGCAGCTTAAGGGAGGGGGCCTACGAGCAGTACTTC
CASSLREGAYEQYF
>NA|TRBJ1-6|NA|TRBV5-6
TGTGCCAGCAGCTTGGTGGCAGGGGCTAGCTCCTATAATTCACCCCTCCACTTT
CASSLVAGASSYNSPLHF
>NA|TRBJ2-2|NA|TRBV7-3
TGTGCCAGCAGCTTGAGCGAGACGAACACCGGGGAGCTGTTTTTT
CASSLSETNTGELFF
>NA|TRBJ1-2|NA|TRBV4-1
TGCGCCAGCAGCCAAGATTACCGGACAAAGCTCAATGGCTACACCTTC
CASSQDYRTKLNGYTF
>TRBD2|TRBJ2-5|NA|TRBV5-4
TGTGCCAGCAGCTTGGCCCTAGCGGGGAAATCGGGAGAGACCCAGTACTTC
CASSLALAGKSGETQYF
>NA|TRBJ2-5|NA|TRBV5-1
TGCGCCAGCAGCTCACTTTCCAGAGAGACCCAGTACTTC
CASSSLSRETQYF
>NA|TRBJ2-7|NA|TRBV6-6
TGTGCCAGCAGTTACTCTGAGGAAGTACTCTCCTACGAGCAGTACTTC
CASSYSEEVLSYEQYF
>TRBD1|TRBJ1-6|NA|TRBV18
TGTGCCAGCTCAGGCAGGGGGGCCAATTCACCCCTCCACTTT
CASSGRGANSPLHF
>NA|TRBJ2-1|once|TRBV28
TGTGCCAGCAGTTTGTCAACAGGGAGTCTTTACAATGAGCAGTTCTTC
CASSLSTGSLYNEQFF
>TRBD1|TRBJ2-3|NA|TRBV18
TGTGCCAGCTCACAGGGGGCTACAGATACGCAGTATTTT
CASSQGATDTQYF
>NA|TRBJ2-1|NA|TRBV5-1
TGCGCCAGCAGCTTGGACAGCTACAATGAGCAGTTCTTC
CASSLDSYNEQFF
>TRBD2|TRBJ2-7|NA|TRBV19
TGTGCCAGTAGTAAACCGAGCGGGGCCACCTACGAGCAGTACTTC
CASSKPSGATYEQYF
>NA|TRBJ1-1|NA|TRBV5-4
TGTGCCAGCAGCCTCGACGGGAGCGAAGCTTTCTTT
CASSLDGSEAFF
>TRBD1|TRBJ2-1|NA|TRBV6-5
TGTGCCAGCAGCCCGACGGGACAGGGCTCCTATGAGCAGTTCTTC
CASSPTGQGSYEQFF
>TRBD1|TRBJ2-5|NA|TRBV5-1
TGCGCCAGCAGCGCCCCGACAGGGAACCAAGAGACCCAGTACTTC
CASSAPTGNQETQYF
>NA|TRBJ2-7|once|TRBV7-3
TGTGCCAGCAGCTTACTGAACTCTCCCGCCTACGAGCAGTACTTC
CASSLLNSPAYEQYF
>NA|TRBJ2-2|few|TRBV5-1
TGCGCCAGCAGTTTGGGGAATTCCGGCACCGGGGAGCTGTTTTTT
CASSLGNSGTGELFF
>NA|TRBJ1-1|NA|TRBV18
TGTGCCAGCTCACCACAATTGGGACGCTTGAACACTGAAGCTTTCTTT
CASSPQLGRLNTEAFF